Listed here are 5 T cell receptor beta chains from one sample, sequenced in a study of T-cell reconstitution after alpha-beta-depleted transplantation in children. Preparation of the TCRbeta library used unique molecular identifiers. TCRdb reanalysed the PCR reads using MiXCR and keeps one entry per CDR3 protein. The repertoire consists of some 640,000 distinct CDR3 sequences, with approximately 15% occurring once and the leading ten covering approximately 1.1%. This specimen consisted of PBMCs from the stem cell graft donor, obtained from the stem cell graft. These receptors came from a human donor who donated a stem cell graft to a child with acute myeloid leukemia.

At least ten counts were recorded for this clonotype. V usage is TRBV20-1 and J usage is TRBJ1-2; D call uncertain. The CDR3 length is 13 residues. Trimming took 5 bases from V and 5 from J, leaving 15 bases between them. Germline lookup yields CDR1 DFQATT and CDR2 SNEGSKA (reference sequence). CDR3 coding DNA: TGCAGTGCTTCCTCCGAGGGAGGTTATGGCTACACCTTC. Protein product: CSASSEGGYGYTF.

Many counts were recorded for this clonotype. The V and J genes are TRBV20-1 and TRBJ1-2, with D possibly matching TRBD1 (5 bases). CDR3 length: 13 amino acids. V was cut by 5 bases and J by 7 bases, with 17 bases left in between. From germline, CDR1 is DFQATT and CDR2 SNEGSKA (reference sequence). The CDR3 reads CSAGGWEGIGYTF. CDR3 DNA: TGCAGTGCTGGGGGGTGGGAGGGGATTGGCTACACCTTC.

This clonotype was detected only a few times. The gene calls are TRBV7-9 and TRBJ2-7, with 9 bases that match TRBD2. J was trimmed by 2 bases and V by 3 bases; bases with no gene match: 5. The CDR3 is 15 residues long. Germline values: CDR1 SEHNR, CDR2 FQNEAQ (reference sequence). This CDR3 reads CASSFASGGPYEQYF. The CDR3 DNA sequence: TGTGCCAGCAGCTTCGCGAGCGGGGGGCCCTACGAGCAGTACTTC.

V gene TRBV20-1 combines with J gene TRBJ1-1; 8 bases match TRBD1. CDR3 length: 14 amino acids. J lost 6 bases, V lost 5 bases, and 11 bases had no gene match. Germline V CDR1 and CDR2: DFQATT, SNEGSKA (reference sequence). CDR3 amino acids: CSAARTGLAAEAFF. In DNA, the CDR3 is TGCAGTGCTGCGCGGACAGGGCTTGCGGCTGAAGCTTTCTTT.

This clonotype was seen only a few times. V and J are TRBV4-1 and TRBJ1-1; D possibly corresponds to TRBD1 (6 bases). The germline V and J ends were trimmed by 0 bases and 4 bases, with 18 bases remaining between them. The CDR3 consists of 17 residues. Per the germline V gene, CDR1 is MGHRA and CDR2 is YSYEKL. The CDR3 is CASSQDRGGRRSTEAFF. Here the CDR3 DNA reads TGCGCCAGCAGCCAAGATCGTGGGGGGCGTCGGAGCACTGAAGCTTTCTTT.